The clone carrying this T cell receptor beta chain came up many times. Unique molecular identifiers were incorporated during preparation of the TCRbeta library. TCRdb itself ran the PCR reads through MiXCR, one entry per CDR3 protein. The table records under 850,000 distinct CDR3 sequences, around 13% of them present only once. V was shortened by 5 bases and J by 2 bases, with 16 bases between the two germline ends. The CDR3 extends over 16 amino acids. These data originate in a study of T-cell reconstitution after alpha-beta-depleted transplantation in children. The rearrangement joins TRBV12-3 or TRBV12-4 to TRBJ2-1, with D unclear. The receptor comes from a girl aged 2 to 9 with congenital amegakaryocytic thrombocytopenia, due to receive a stem cell transplant. The sample consisted of PBMCs, taken before TCRalphabeta/CD19-depleted stem cell transplant. CDR3 nucleotide sequence: TGTGCCAGCAGTCCCCTCTTCCTAAGGGCCTACAATGAGCAGTTCTTC. This codes for CASSPLFLRAYNEQFF.